A single sample gave rise to the 2 T cell receptor beta chains below, sequenced in a study of blood T cell repertoires in COVID-19. This table comes from immunoSEQ multiplex PCR, and its TCRdb copy is limited to in-frame clones, with some not included. Of a few hundred thousand clones in the sample, 80% were seen once. Material for sequencing was PBMCs or T cells enriched from blood (not recorded which). Source of these receptors: a man younger than 40 with acute COVID-19.

This clone was recorded once. The chain is built from TRBV6-1 and TRBJ2-3; a possible D gene is TRBD2 (6 bases). Deletions cut 0 bases from V and 5 bases from J, with 18 bases between. Germline V CDR1 and CDR2: MNHNS, SASEGT. CDR3 length: 17 amino acids. The CDR3 protein is CASSEATSGPRGDTQYF. The CDR3 coding sequence is TGTGCCAGCAGTGAAGCAACGAGCGGGCCACGGGGAGATACGCAGTATTTT.

In its sample, this clone was seen once. The V call is TRBV4-1, the J call TRBJ2-5; D perhaps matches TRBD2 (6 bases). This CDR3 has 15 amino acids. Germline V gene data show CDR1 as MGHRA and CDR2 as YSYEKL. V was shortened by 3 bases and J by 0 bases, with 11 bases between the two germline ends. DNA for the CDR3: TGCGCCAGCAGCCAGGAGACTAGTCACCAAGAGACCCAGTACTTC. It translates to CASSQETSHQETQYF.